This T cell receptor (beta chain) was recorded in a study of glioma-infiltrating T cells. Notes on the study in general: Signature shared blood CDR3 motifs were enriched in low-divergence and depleted in high-divergence patients.

There are 15 residues in the CDR3. The V gene's germline CDR1 is ENHRY and CDR2 SYGVKD. Comment on this clonotype: Its target is unknown. A junction end diverges from the germline sequence, so it may reflect a read error.

TCR alpha and beta CDR3 regions were amplified from RNA using iRepertoire nested multiplex PCR. TCRdb called the multiplex PCR reads again in MiXCR, with one record for every CDR3 protein. Of fewer than 500,000 distinct CDR3 sequences listed, 41% are singletons. The chain joins TRBV10-3 to TRBJ2-1; 9 bases map to TRBD2. This receptor was identified in a human donor with low-grade glioma or glioblastoma, undergoing nonglioma brain surgery, or in good health (not recorded which). The material sequenced was glioma tissue, nonneoplastic brain tissue, or PBMCs (not recorded which). The CDR3 DNA reads TGTGCCATCAGTGGGACTAGCGAGAGCTACAATGAGCAATTCTTC. Its protein product is CAISGTSESYNEQFF.